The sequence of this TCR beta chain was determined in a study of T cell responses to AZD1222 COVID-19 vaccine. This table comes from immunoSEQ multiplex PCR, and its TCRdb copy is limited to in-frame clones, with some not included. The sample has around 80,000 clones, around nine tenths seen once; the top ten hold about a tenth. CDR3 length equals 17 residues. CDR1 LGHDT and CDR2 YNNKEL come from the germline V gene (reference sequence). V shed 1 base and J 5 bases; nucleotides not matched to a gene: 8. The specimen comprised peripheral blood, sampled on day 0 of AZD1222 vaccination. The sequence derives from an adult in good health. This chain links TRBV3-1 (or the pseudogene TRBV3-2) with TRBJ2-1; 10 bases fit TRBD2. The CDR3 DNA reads TGTGCCAGCAGCCAAGGGAGAGCGGGGGGGCGTCACAATGAGCAGTTCTTC. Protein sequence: CASSQGRAGGRHNEQFF.